This T cell receptor (beta chain) was retrieved from a study of cytomegalovirus exposure and HLA in healthy donors. Primers for the PCR totalled 60 Vbeta and 13 Jbeta. Generated by immunoSEQ multiplex PCR, the TCRdb table keeps only in-frame clones and is missing some. The repertoire includes more than 85,000 clones, over 75% of them detected once, and approximately 7.2% sits in the top ten. The CDR3 runs 14 residues. From germline, CDR1 is KGHSH and CDR2 LQKENI. The V end lost 5 bases, the J end lost 4 bases, and 12 bases lay between the germline ends. The rearrangement joins TRBV18 to TRBJ1-5; maybe TRBD1 (6 bases). The material sequenced was PBMCs. This TCR was recovered from a man under 40 in good health and CMV-seropositive. The DNA for the CDR3 is TGTGCCAGCTCAACTGGACAGCAGAATCAGCCCCAGCATTTT. Its protein is CASSTGQQNQPQHF.